The sequence of this T cell receptor (beta chain) was determined in a study of blood T cells in healthy people across ages. PCR was performed a second time for 7 to 11 cycles using a sample-barcoded 5' primer and a J-beta primer mix. TCRdb reprocessed the 5' RACE reads with MiXCR, giving one entry per CDR3 protein. The sample records around 1,800,000 distinct CDR3 sequences, 30% to 40% being singletons. Notes on this clonotype: The antigen is unknown.

General study results and limits: Older age went with lower TCR beta diversity per million T cells, in a roughly linear way. The unsorted PBMCs prevented any conclusive comparison of naive versus antigen-experienced cells. When one million T cells were used, diversity estimates were thought to be underestimates.

Germline lookup yields CDR1 LGHNA and CDR2 YSLEER. V was shortened by 0 bases and J by 2 bases, with 17 bases between the two germline ends. This CDR3 has 18 residues. The V and J genes are TRBV4-3 and TRBJ1-5, with no clear D. Sequencing input: blood. This receptor was identified in a human donor in good health. The CDR3 protein is CASSQDWAVGYGNQPQHF. The DNA for the CDR3 is TGCGCCAGCAGCCAAGATTGGGCAGTGGGATACGGCAATCAGCCCCAGCATTTT.